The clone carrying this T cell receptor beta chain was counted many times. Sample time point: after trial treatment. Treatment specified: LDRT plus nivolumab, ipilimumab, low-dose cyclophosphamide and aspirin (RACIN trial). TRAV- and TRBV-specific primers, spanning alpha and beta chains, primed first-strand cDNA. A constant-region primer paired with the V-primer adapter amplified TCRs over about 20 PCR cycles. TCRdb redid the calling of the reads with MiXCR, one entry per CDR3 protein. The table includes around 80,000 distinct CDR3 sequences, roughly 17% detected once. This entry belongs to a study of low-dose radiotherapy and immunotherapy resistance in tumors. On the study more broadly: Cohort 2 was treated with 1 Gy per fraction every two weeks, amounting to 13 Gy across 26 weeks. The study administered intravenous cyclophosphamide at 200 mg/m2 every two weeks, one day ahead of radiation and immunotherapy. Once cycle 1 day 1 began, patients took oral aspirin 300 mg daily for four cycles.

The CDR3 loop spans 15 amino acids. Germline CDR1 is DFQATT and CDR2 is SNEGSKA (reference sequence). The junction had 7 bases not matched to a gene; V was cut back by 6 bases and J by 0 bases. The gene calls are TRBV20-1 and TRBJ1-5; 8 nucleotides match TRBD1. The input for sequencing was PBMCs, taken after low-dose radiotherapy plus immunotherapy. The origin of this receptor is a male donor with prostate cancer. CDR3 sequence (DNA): TGCAGTGCGGTACAGGGGGGCCTTAGCAATCAGCCCCAGCATTTT. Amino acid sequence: CSAVQGGLSNQPQHF.